This T cell receptor (beta chain) was observed in a study of cytomegalovirus exposure and HLA in healthy donors listed by TCRdb under 2017. Broadly, across the study: An earlier analysis of some 500 of the donors reported 250 to 350 Gb of sequence data and 117 million unique TCR beta sequences from roughly 200 million T cells. In the later analysis, no new phenotypic data were used to find candidate immune exposures; instead, reliance was placed on TCR beta sequences and their occurrence across donors. Class I and class II HLA loci were covered by the typing at four-digit resolution. All discovery cohort repertoires had been generated on a single sequencing platform. A separate validation cohort of some 130 different subjects was used in addition to the 666-subject first cohort. Donor age, sex, ethnicity and CMV serostatus were compiled alongside the repertoire data. To decide whether each TCR beta V gene segment behaved as functional or pseudogenic, an earlier analysis of fewer than 750 of the donors relied on high-throughput TCR beta sequencing. A later genetic analysis took genome-wide SNP genotypes for about three fifths of the 666 donors and used that subset as a discovery cohort. Roughly 300 gigabases of sequencing data and around 90 million unique TCR sequences made up an early release that covered about 640 HLA-typed donors. A handful of DR-DQ haplotypes were handled as single units for association and clustering because linkage in the cohort was strong. Of the 300 to 500 genotyped donors, approximately 80% were placed in the genetic ancestry cluster associated with self-reported Caucasian donors. The study profiled the T cell repertoires of 500 to 800 subjects by immunosequencing and related them to cytomegalovirus serostatus. Across around 400 genotyped donors of the cohort, an average of 235,054 unique TCR beta nucleotide sequences per donor were sequenced, and 15% to 20% of those sequences were non-productive. High-throughput TCR immunosequencing, statistical association of individual TCRs with disease status, and machine learning were combined to predict cytomegalovirus infection status. The aim of the study was to test whether cataloging public T cell receptors could identify signatures of past pathogen exposure. In a later analysis, previously published TCR beta repertoires from roughly 710 donors were re-analyzed and high-resolution HLA genotyping was added so that TCR occurrence patterns could be studied. Typing coverage varied by locus: about 629-630 donors for A, B, C, DRB1 and DQB1; 500 to 550 for DQA1; some 610 for DPA1; under 490 for DPB1. Findings and caveats that apply to the study as a whole: A later analysis associated 16,951 TCR beta sequences with specific HLA alleles at a false discovery rate of 0.05. In this cohort, only TCR beta chains were sequenced, and detectable features were limited by the absence of alpha or paired-chain data. In a later analysis, HLA-associated TCR beta chains showed more clonal expansion and lower generation probabilities than non-associated chains that were equally common. CMV serostatus was the only immune exposure information available for the cohort. A few of the identified cytomegalovirus-associated TCR beta chains were confirmed in vitro to be specific for cytomegalovirus antigens. Because counts were too low, more than 15 rarely observed V segments, including chromosome 9 orphons, were left out of the earlier analysis of roughly 600 of the donors. In the study, some 180 TCR beta chains were listed as associated with cytomegalovirus. A later analysis found that TCR association rates varied across HLA loci, with DRB1 alleles showing the most associated TCRs and HLA-C alleles the fewest. According to a later analysis, most CMV-associated TCR beta chains appeared to be HLA-restricted, and the HLA associations seemed to be driven largely by CMV exposure. Most TCR sequences were seen in very few donors, while some public TCRs were found in many individuals. HLA typing was unavailable for some donors at each locus, so association tests used only the typed subset. In both the original and validation cohorts, the classifier was reported to diagnose cytomegalovirus status with high specificity and sensitivity. Linkage disequilibrium might explain the correlated functional status among segregating V segments, but an unknown experimental factor could not be excluded. Sequencing depth was assumed to be roughly uniform across donors in the presence/absence analyses, though that assumption may not hold. The sequencing pipeline was judged likely to have produced a cluster of highly shared sequence variants as a technical artifact. Because the 87-base-pair reads could not distinguish some IMGT-functional V segments, including TRBV6-2 and TRBV6-3, those segments were excluded. In an earlier analysis of approximately 590 of the donors, most TCR beta V segments appeared in productive rearrangements about 87% or about 30% of the time, broadly matching IMGT annotations. It was suggested by the authors that the approach could potentially be generalized to other disease states and immunological phenotypes. A further reported finding was that TCR beta sequences accurately predicted the HLA-A and HLA-B alleles for most subjects in the first cohort. When HLA alleles, especially DR and DQ, strongly co-occurred, TCR associations were difficult to assign to individual alleles. According to a later analysis, parvovirus B19, influenza, CMV and Epstein-Barr virus appeared linked to several top co-occurrence clusters. A later genetic analysis associated a missense DCLRE1C variant with V-gene and J-gene trimming of TCR beta chains, and an independent cohort replicated the association. A later genetic analysis reported fewer N-insertions in productive TCRs among donors in an Asian-associated ancestry cluster than the roughly 620-donor mean.

The junction shows trimming of 4 bases on V and 8 bases on J, and the gene matches do not reach 5 bases of it. The CDR3 measures 13 amino acids from cysteine to phenylalanine. Only CDR3 DNA is held: 39 bases, read in frame from base 1. CDR1 and CDR2 are read off the germline V gene as SGHNT and YENEEA. The cohort consisted of approximately 670 healthy bone marrow donors. Cohort members were all nominally healthy when sampled, although unrecorded immune exposures were likely present. The donor was CMV seronegative and belonged to the group of 352 seronegative cohort members. Each donor provided a peripheral blood sample, and peripheral blood mononuclear cells were used for TCR beta sequencing. The Qiagen DNeasy Blood Extraction Kit was used to extract genomic DNA from the blood cell samples. Notes on this clone: This clone's antigen is unknown. Base qualities are not provided; no much larger clone lies one nucleotide away.

Library generation was performed with the immunoSEQ multiplex PCR assay. The multiplex PCR relied on a mix of 60 forward primers for TCR Vbeta segments and 13 reverse primers for TCR Jbeta segments. A multiplex PCR assay on genomic DNA amplified the CDR3 region of rearranged TCR beta genes. Amplified TCR beta libraries were sequenced as 87-base-pair reads on the Illumina HiSeq System. The paper's processing steps were these. A later analysis tallied 75 million to 95 million unique TCR beta chains across the 666 repertoires, and around 9.9 million of those chains were shared by two or more donors. Raw reads were error-corrected and collapsed into unique sequences with a nearest-neighbor algorithm that merged closely related sequences to remove PCR and sequencing errors. To assign V, D and J gene segments, CDR3 sequences were aligned to IMGT reference sequences. For a sequence to be retained, a match of at least six nucleotides to both a V gene segment and a J gene segment was required. A rearrangement was called productive if the CDR3 had no stop codons and remained in frame with V and J, and every other rearrangement was called non-productive. Following IMGT convention, CDR3 was defined as the stretch from the second conserved V-encoded cysteine up to the conserved J-encoded phenylalanine. The earlier analysis of 550 to 650 of the donors excluded any sequence lacking an unambiguous match to a single V gene segment. In an earlier analysis of 587 of the donors, V segments were called functional above 56.7% productive rearrangements and were called segregating when the between-donor standard deviation exceeded 5%. A statistical classification framework was built to diagnose cytomegalovirus status from the catalog of TCR beta chain sequences. A later analysis assigned V and J genes by comparing TCR nucleotide sequences with IMGT/GENE-DB human TR gene sequences. A later analysis assigned CDR3 sequences and most-parsimonious VDJ recombination scenarios with the TCRdist pipeline. A later analysis defined each TCR beta chain by its CDR3 amino acid sequence plus V-gene family, and excluded reads lacking a unique V-gene family. In a later analysis, 500 to 700 highly shared, low-generation-probability nucleotide sequences were removed to address suspected cross-contamination and a sequencing artifact. A later analysis calculated a clonal expansion index for each public chain from normalized within-repertoire ranks of inferred template counts. Generation probabilities in a later analysis came from a VDJ recombination model fitted to out-of-frame rearrangements, and those results were checked against IGoR. In a later analysis, TCR-TCR, TCR-HLA and TCR-CMV co-occurrence was scored with hypergeometric tests, and a repertoire-size bias correction was applied to TCR pairs. False discovery rates were estimated in a later analysis by permuting HLA or CMV assignments 20 times. In a later analysis, co-occurring TCRs were grouped using DBSCAN, with TCRdist sequence similarity added in when clustering inside HLA-allele-positive subsets. Repertoires with fewer than 30,000 or more than 120,000 public chains were left out of co-occurrence clustering, as were about 5 repertoires with anomalous nucleotide sharing. TCRdb retrieved this table from immuneACCESS and kept in-frame rearrangements only. Not all clones are present; in checked studies, unresolved V genes account for under half, and no reason is known for the remainder. The V and J calls and clone size are taken from that table; D and trimming were inferred from the DNA. Across this sample there are under 150,000 clones, with approximately 80% seen only once. Jointly, the top ten make up around 0.67% of the sample.

The receptor was isolated from a man younger than 30 in good health and CMV-seronegative. In this chain, TRBV11-3 is recombined with TRBJ2-1; the junction holds 7 bases that match TRBD1. Sequenced input: PBMCs. The DNA is TGTGCCAGCAGCTGGACAGGCGGCCATGAGCAGTTCTTC. It specifies CASSWTGGHEQFF.